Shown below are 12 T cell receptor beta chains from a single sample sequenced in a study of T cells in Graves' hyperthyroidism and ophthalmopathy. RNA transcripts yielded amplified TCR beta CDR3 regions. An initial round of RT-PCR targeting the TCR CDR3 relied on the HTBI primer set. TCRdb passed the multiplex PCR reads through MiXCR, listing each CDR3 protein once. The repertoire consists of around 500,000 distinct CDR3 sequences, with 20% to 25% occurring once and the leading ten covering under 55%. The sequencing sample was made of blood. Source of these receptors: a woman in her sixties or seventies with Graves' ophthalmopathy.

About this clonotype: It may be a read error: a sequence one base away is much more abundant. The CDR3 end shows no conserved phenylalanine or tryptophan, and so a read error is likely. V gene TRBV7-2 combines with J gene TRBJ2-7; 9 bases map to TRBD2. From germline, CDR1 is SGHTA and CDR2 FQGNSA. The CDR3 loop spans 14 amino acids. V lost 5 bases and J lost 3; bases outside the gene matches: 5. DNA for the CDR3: TGTGCCAGCAGCCAGACTAGCGGAGACTACGAGCAGTACCTC. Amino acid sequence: CASSQTSGDYEQYL.

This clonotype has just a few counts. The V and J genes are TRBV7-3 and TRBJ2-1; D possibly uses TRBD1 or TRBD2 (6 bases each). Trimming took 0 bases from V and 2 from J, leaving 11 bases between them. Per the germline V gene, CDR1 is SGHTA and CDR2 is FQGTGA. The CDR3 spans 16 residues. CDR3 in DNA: TGTGCCAGCAGCTTAACGGGGGGCGAGACCTACAATGAGCAGTTCTTC. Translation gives CASSLTGGETYNEQFF.

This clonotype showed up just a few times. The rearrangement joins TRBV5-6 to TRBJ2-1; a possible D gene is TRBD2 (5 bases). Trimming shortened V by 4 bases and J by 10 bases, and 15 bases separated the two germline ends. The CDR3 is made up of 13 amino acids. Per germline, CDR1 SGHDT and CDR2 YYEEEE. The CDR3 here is CASSMRASKEQFF. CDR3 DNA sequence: TGTGCCAGCAGCATGCGGGCCTCGAAAGAGCAGTTCTTC.

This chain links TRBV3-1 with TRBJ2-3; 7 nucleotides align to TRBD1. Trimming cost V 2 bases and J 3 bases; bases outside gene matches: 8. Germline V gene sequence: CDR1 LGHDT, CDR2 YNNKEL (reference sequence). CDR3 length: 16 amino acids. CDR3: CASSQRTGPVTDTQYF. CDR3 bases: TGTGCCAGCAGCCAAAGGACAGGCCCGGTGACAGATACGCAGTATTTT.

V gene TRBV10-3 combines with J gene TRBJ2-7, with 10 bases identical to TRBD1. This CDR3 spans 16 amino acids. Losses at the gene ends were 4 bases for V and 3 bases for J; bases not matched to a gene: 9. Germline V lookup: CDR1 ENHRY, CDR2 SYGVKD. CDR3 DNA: TGTGCCATCAGTGGGTCACGGACAGGGGGATACTACGAGCAGTACTTC. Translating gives CAISGSRTGGYYEQYF.

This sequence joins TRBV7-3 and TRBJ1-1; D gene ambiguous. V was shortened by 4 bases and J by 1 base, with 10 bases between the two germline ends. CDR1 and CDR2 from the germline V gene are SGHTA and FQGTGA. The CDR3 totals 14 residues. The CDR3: CASSSGMRNTEAFF. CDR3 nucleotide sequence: TGTGCCAGCAGCTCGGGGATGAGGAACACTGAAGCTTTCTTT. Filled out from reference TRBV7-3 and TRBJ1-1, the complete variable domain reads GAGVSQTPSNKVTEKGKYVELRCDPISGHTALYWYRQSLGQGPEFLIYFQGTGAADDSGLPNDRFFAVRPEGSVSTLKIQRTERGDSAVYLCASSSGMRNTEAFFGQGTRLTVV.

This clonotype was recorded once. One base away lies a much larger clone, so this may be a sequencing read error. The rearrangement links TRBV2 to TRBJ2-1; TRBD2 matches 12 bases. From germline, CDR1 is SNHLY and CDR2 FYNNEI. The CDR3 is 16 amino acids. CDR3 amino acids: CPSSGTSGPISNEQFF. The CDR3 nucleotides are TGTCCCAGCAGTGGGACTAGCGGGCCAATATCCAATGAGCAGTTCTTC.

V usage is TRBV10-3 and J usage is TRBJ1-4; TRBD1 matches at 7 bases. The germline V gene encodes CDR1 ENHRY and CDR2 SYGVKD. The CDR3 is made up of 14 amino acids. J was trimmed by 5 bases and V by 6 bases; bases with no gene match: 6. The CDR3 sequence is CAISRDSTNEKLFF. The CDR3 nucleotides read TGTGCCATCAGCAGGGACAGCACCAATGAAAAACTGTTTTTT.

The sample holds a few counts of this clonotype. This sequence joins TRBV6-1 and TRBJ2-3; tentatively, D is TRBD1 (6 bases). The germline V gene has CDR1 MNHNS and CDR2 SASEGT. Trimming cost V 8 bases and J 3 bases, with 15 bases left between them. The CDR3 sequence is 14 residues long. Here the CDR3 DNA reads TGTGCCAGCGAAGGCAGGGGCCTTACAGATACGCAGTATTTT. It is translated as CASEGRGLTDTQYF.

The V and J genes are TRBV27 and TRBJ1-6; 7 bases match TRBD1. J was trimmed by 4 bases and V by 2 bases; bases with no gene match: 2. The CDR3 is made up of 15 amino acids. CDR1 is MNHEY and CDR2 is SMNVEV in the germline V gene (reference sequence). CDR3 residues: CASSLRGQYNSPLHF. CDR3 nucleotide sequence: TGTGCCAGCAGTTTAAGGGGACAGTATAATTCACCCCTCCACTTT.

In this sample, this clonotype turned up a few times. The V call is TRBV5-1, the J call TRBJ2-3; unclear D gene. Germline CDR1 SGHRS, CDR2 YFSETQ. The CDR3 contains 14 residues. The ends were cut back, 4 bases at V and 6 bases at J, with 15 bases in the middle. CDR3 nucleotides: TGCGCCAGCAGCCCTCGGATAGCCGGGGATACGCAGTATTTT. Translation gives CASSPRIAGDTQYF.

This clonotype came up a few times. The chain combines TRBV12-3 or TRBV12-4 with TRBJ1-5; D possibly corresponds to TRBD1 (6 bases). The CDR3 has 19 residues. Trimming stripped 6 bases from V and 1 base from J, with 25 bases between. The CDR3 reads CASSGSWGLQGLSNQPQHF. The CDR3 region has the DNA TGTGCCAGCAGCGGATCGTGGGGGCTACAGGGATTGAGCAATCAGCCCCAGCATTTT.